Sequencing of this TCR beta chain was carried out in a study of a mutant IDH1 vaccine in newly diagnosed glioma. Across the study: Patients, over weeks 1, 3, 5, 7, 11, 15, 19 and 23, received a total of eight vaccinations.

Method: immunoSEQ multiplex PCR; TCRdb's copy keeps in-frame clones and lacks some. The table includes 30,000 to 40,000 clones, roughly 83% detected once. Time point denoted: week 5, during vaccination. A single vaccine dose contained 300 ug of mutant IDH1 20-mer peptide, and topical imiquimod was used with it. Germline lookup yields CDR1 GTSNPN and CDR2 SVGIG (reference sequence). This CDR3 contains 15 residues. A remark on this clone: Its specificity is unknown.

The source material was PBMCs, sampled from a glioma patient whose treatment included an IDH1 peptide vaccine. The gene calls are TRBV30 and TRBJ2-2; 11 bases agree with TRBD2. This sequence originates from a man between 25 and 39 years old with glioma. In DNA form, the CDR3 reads TGTGTCTTGACTAGCGGGACGTTGTACACCGGGGAGCTGTTTTTT. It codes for CVLTSGTLYTGELFF.